Below are 14 T cell receptor beta chains sequenced from a single sample in a study of shared clonotypes between healthy human individuals. Naive CD8 cells were CD45RO-negative, positively selected for CCR7, excluding terminally differentiated effector memory CD45RA+ cells. Data came from immunoSEQ multiplex PCR; TCRdb stores just in-frame clones and leaves some out. The sample records about 2.1 million clones, roughly 95% being singletons. Sample: naive CD8+ T cells from PBMCs. The receptors come from a man between 18 and 29 years old in good health. Some clones in this sample may be carry-over from other donors' samples.

The chain is built from TRBV18 and TRBJ2-1; either TRBD1 or TRBD2 may supply D (7 bases each). V was trimmed by 2 bases and J by 8 bases, leaving 22 bases between them. The CDR3 covers 17 residues. Germline CDR1 KGHSH, CDR2 LQKENI. This CDR3 reads CASSPYAGEGAGDEQFF. The CDR3 region has the DNA TGTGCCAGCTCACCATACGCCGGGGAGGGGGCCGGCGATGAGCAGTTCTTC. Drawing the rest from reference TRBV18 and TRBJ2-1, the complete variable domain is NAGVMQNPRHLVRRRGQEARLRCSPMKGHSHVYWYRQLPEEGLKFMVYLQKENIIDESGMPKERFSAEFPKEGPSILRIQQVVRGDSAAYFCASSPYAGEGAGDEQFFGPGTRLTVL.

The rearrangement joins TRBV19 to TRBJ2-7; 9 bases agree with TRBD1. V was pared by 8 bases and J by 3 bases, with 8 bases of the junction left unmatched. CDR1 and CDR2 (germline): LNHDA, SQIVND (reference sequence). This CDR3 spans 14 amino acids. In DNA form, the CDR3 reads TGTGCCAGTGGGCCGAGGACAGGGGTCTACGAGCAGTACTTC. This codes for CASGPRTGVYEQYF.

The genes are TRBV4-3 and TRBJ2-3; TRBD2 matches at 8 bases. CDR1 and CDR2 from the germline V gene are LGHNA and YSLEER. The CDR3 extends over 19 amino acids. The V gene end was trimmed by 1 base and the J gene end by 0 bases; junction bases not matched to a gene: 12. The CDR3 coding sequence is TGCGCCAGCAGCCAAGTCAGTGTTGTGGCTAGCGGGAGCACAGATACGCAGTATTTT. This gives the protein CASSQVSVVASGSTDTQYF.

The chain joins TRBV6-1 to TRBJ2-5; 8 bases align to TRBD1. CDR1 is MNHNS, CDR2 SASEGT, per germline. Trimming took 3 bases from V and 4 from J; bases not matched to a gene: 13. This CDR3 contains 17 residues. CDR3 nucleotides: TGTGCCAGCAGTGATATCCCGGGCAGGGGGCTTGTAGAGACCCAGTACTTC. This sequence encodes CASSDIPGRGLVETQYF.

This chain uses TRBV30 with TRBJ2-1, with 12 bases lining up with TRBD1. The CDR3 totals 15 residues. CDR1 is GTSNPN, CDR2 SVGIG, per germline (reference sequence). Trimming at V came to 1 base and at J to 6 bases, leaving 4 bases not matched to a gene. The CDR3 DNA reads TGTGCCTGGAGTGGGGACAGGGGGCTTCCCAATGAGCAGTTCTTC. Translating gives CAWSGDRGLPNEQFF.

This chain joins TRBV11-1 and TRBJ2-5; a possible D gene is TRBD2 (5 bases). Germline lookup yields CDR1 SGHAT and CDR2 FQDESV (reference sequence). The CDR3 runs to 15 residues. Trimming left V 1 base short and J 2 bases short, with 11 bases between. CDR3 DNA: TGTGCCAGCAGCTTAGACGTTTGGGAGCAAGAGACCCAGTACTTC. Translated, it gives CASSLDVWEQETQYF. The variable domain in full, completed from reference TRBV11-1 and TRBJ2-5, reads EAEVAQSPRYKITEKSQAVAFWCDPISGHATLYWYRQILGQGPELLVQFQDESVVDDSQLPKDRFSAERLKGVDSTLKIQPAELGDSAMYLCASSLDVWEQETQYFGPGTRLLVL.

This clone showed up just once. J is TRBJ2-7 and V is TRBV10-3; 7 bases map to TRBD2. The CDR3 runs 12 residues. From germline, CDR1 is ENHRY and CDR2 SYGVKD. V was pared by 6 bases and J by 5 bases, with 4 bases of the junction left unmatched. CDR3 in DNA: TGTGCCATCAGCCCGGCGGGGGACGAGCAGTACTTC. Translation gives CAISPAGDEQYF.

The rearrangement joins TRBV7-9 to TRBJ2-4, with D possibly TRBD2 on 6 matching bases. Germline CDR1 and CDR2: SEHNR and FQNEAQ (reference sequence). The ends were cut back, 3 bases at V and 13 bases at J, with 16 bases in the middle. This CDR3 region has 13 residues. CDR3 nucleotides: TGTGCCAGCAGCTTTGGGGACTCCGCAAAACAGTACTTC. Its protein is CASSFGDSAKQYF. The full variable domain, in which reference TRBV7-9 and TRBJ2-4 provide the parts outside the CDR3, is DTGVSQNPRHKITKRGQNVTFRCDPISEHNRLYWYRQTLGQGPEFLTYFQNEAQLEKSRLLSDRFSAERPKGSFSTLEIQRTEQGDSAMYLCASSFGDSAKQYFGAGTRLSVL.

A remark on this clone: The identical CDR3 is also encoded by other nucleotide sequences in the sample. The V and J genes are TRBV19 and TRBJ2-1, with 9 bases lining up with TRBD2. CDR1 LNHDA and CDR2 SQIVND come from the germline V gene (reference sequence). CDR3 length equals 15 residues. The junction had 0 bases not matched to a gene; V was cut back by 1 base and J by 2 bases. CDR3 sequence (DNA): TGTGCCAGTAGTATAGGACTAGCGGCCTACAATGAGCAGTTCTTC. This gives the protein CASSIGLAAYNEQFF.

The rearrangement uses TRBV2 and TRBJ1-5, with 7 bases fitting TRBD1. Germline-derived CDR1 and CDR2 are SNHLY and FYNNEI. This CDR3 contains 15 residues. Unmatched junction bases numbered 6, after V lost 4 bases and J lost 3 bases. Here the CDR3 reads CASSGQTGINQPQHF. CDR3 DNA: TGTGCCAGCAGTGGTCAGACAGGGATCAATCAGCCCCAGCATTTT. Full variable domain (missing parts from reference TRBV2 and TRBJ1-5): EPEVTQTPSHQVTQMGQEVILRCVPISNHLYFYWYRQILGQKVEFLVSFYNNEISEKSEIFDDQFSVERPDGSNFTLKIRSTKLEDSAMYFCASSGQTGINQPQHFGDGTRLSIL.

The genes are TRBV15 and TRBJ2-1; D possibly uses TRBD1 or TRBD2 (5 bases each). V lost 4 bases, J lost 0 bases, and 13 bases lay in between. Germline assignment: CDR1 LNHNV and CDR2 YYDKDF (reference sequence). CDR3 length: 16 residues. Here the CDR3 reads CATSIHRDLSYNEQFF. The CDR3 DNA follows: TGTGCCACCAGCATCCACCGGGACCTCTCCTACAATGAGCAGTTCTTC.

V usage is TRBV7-3 and J usage is TRBJ2-1; D tentatively fits TRBD1 or TRBD2 (5 bases each). Germline CDR1 is SGHTA and CDR2 is FQGTGA. The CDR3 has 17 amino acids. V was clipped by 5 bases and J by 6 bases, with 23 bases between them. The CDR3 DNA sequence: TGTGCCAGCAGCCCTGGGGCGGGTCTCCCAAATTTCAATGAGCAGTTCTTC. Translation gives CASSPGAGLPNFNEQFF. Filled out from reference TRBV7-3 and TRBJ2-1, the complete variable domain reads GAGVSQTPSNKVTEKGKYVELRCDPISGHTALYWYRQSLGQGPEFLIYFQGTGAADDSGLPNDRFFAVRPEGSVSTLKIQRTERGDSAVYLCASSPGAGLPNFNEQFFGPGTRLTVL.

The V call is TRBV6-5, the J call TRBJ2-5; 7 nucleotides align to TRBD1. CDR1 is MNHEY, CDR2 SVGAGI, per germline. Unmatched junction bases numbered 12, after V lost 6 bases and J lost 5 bases. The CDR3 spans 15 residues. The CDR3 nucleotides read TGTGCCAGCAGATCGAGGGACAGCCCTTCGGAGACCCAGTACTTC. Encoded protein: CASRSRDSPSETQYF.

Remarks on this clone: Other DNA sequences in this specimen translate into the identical CDR3. J is TRBJ2-3 and V is TRBV7-7; no definite D call. The ends were cut back, 3 bases at V and 1 base at J, with 5 bases in the middle. This CDR3 has 13 amino acids. Looked up from germline, CDR1 is SSHAT and CDR2 is FNYEAQ (reference sequence). The CDR3 spells CASSLDRTDTQYF. Written as DNA, the CDR3 is TGTGCCAGCAGCTTGGACCGCACAGATACGCAGTATTTT.